Listed below are T cell receptor beta chains from one sample, sequenced in a study of T cells after yellow fever vaccination. TCRdb re-called the 5' RACE reads with MiXCR, one entry per CDR3 protein. The sample gives 200,000 or so distinct CDR3 sequences, 6% to 8% of which show up once; approximately 0.99% is in the top ten. The sample was CD4+ T cells sorted from PBMCs, taken on the day of the yellow fever booster vaccination. These receptors were taken from a man between 25 and 39 years old who received the YFV17D yellow fever vaccine. The CDR3 runs from the conserved cysteine through the conserved F or W. D genes are given only for firm matches. A row's size may be missing; if present it is once, few, many or a size class.

v_gene,abundance,d_gene,j_gene,CDR3nt,CDR3aa
TRBV30,few,TRBD2,TRBJ2-2,TGTGCCTGGACCTGGGGAACTAGCGGGATCTCGAACACCGGGGAGCTGTTTTTT,CAWTWGTSGISNTGELFF
TRBV6-2/TRBV6-3,NA,NA,TRBJ2-1,TGTGCCAGCAGTTCCCCTCGGACTCCGAGGCCAGAGCAGTTCTTC,CASSSPRTPRPEQFF
TRBV10-2,few,NA,TRBJ2-7,TGCGCCAGCAGGGATCTCGCTCTCTCCTACGAGCAGTACTTC,CASRDLALSYEQYF
TRBV12-3/TRBV12-4,NA,TRBD1,TRBJ2-1,TGTGCCAGCAGTTTCCGACAGGGGGAATACAATGAGCAGTTCTTC,CASSFRQGEYNEQFF
TRBV29-1,many,NA,TRBJ2-5,TGCAGCGTTGAATATAGCGATCAAGAGACCCAGTACTTC,CSVEYSDQETQYF
TRBV21-1,NA,NA,TRBJ2-1,TGTGCCAGCAGCAAACCTACACTAGGGCCCTACAATGAGCAGTTCTTC,CASSKPTLGPYNEQFF
TRBV6-6,few,TRBD1,TRBJ1-3,TGTGCCAGCAGCCCCGACAGGGGTAGCACCATATATTTT,CASSPDRGSTIYF
TRBV10-3,NA,TRBD1,TRBJ2-2,TGTGCCATCAGTGAAGACAGGGCCACCGGGGAGCTGTTTTTT,CAISEDRATGELFF
TRBV20-1,few,TRBD2,TRBJ2-4,TGCAGTGTAACAAGGCGGCGGGAGTCCAAAAACATTCAGTACTTC,CSVTRRRESKNIQYF
TRBV6-5,many,NA,TRBJ2-1,TGTGCCAGCAGTTACTCAGGACACCTAGGTGAGGAGCAGTTCTTC,CASSYSGHLGEEQFF
TRBV7-2,few,TRBD2,TRBJ2-3,TGTGCCAGCAGCTTAATTTCCGGGAGGGCGGATACGCAGTATTTT,CASSLISGRADTQYF
TRBV6-5,few,TRBD2,TRBJ2-3,TGTGCCAGCAGAACCGGGACTAGCGGGAGGGCAGATACGCAGTATTTT,CASRTGTSGRADTQYF
TRBV7-2,NA,NA,TRBJ2-4,TGTGCCAGCAGCTTAAGTGACGGAAACATTCAGTACTTC,CASSLSDGNIQYF
TRBV7-3,many,TRBD2,TRBJ2-5,TGTGCCAGCAGCCCAGGACTAGCCCAAGAGACCCAGTACTTC,CASSPGLAQETQYF
TRBV20-1,few,TRBD2,TRBJ2-1,TGCAGTGCTAGGGGCCCCAGTCGCGGGAGAACCTACAATGAGCAGTTCTTC,CSARGPSRGRTYNEQFF
TRBV20-1,NA,NA,TRBJ2-7,TGCAGTGCTAGAGATCCCACTAGCCCCTCCTACGAGCAGTACTTC,CSARDPTSPSYEQYF
TRBV20-1,many,NA,TRBJ2-7,TGCAGTGCTAGAGATCTTCGGGGCCTAGGGGGGAACTTC,CSARDLRGLGGNF
TRBV5-1,NA,NA,TRBJ2-1,TGCGCCAGCAGGGCGGACCCAACCTACAATGAGCAGTTCTTC,CASRADPTYNEQFF
TRBV7-9,few,TRBD1,TRBJ1-6,TGTGCCAGCAGCCTGGGTCCGGGACAGGATAATAATTCACCCCTCCACTTT,CASSLGPGQDNNSPLHF
TRBV5-1,many,NA,TRBJ2-5,TGCGCCAGCAGCTTGGACGGGACCCGCATGGAGACCCAGTACTTC,CASSLDGTRMETQYF
TRBV7-2,many,NA,TRBJ2-5,TGTGCCAGCAGCTTAGTCTGGGCCGGGGGTGAGACCCAGTACTTC,CASSLVWAGGETQYF
TRBV25-1,few,TRBD1,TRBJ2-3,TGTGCCACCAGCAGGGACAGTGGGCTCGCAGATACGCAGTATTTT,CATSRDSGLADTQYF
TRBV7-2,NA,NA,TRBJ2-1,TGTGCCAGCAGCTTCGCCACTGAGCAGTTCTTC,CASSFATEQFF
TRBV7-2,few,NA,TRBJ2-7,TGTGCCAGCAGCACCGAGGGTAGCAGAACCTACGAGCAGTACTTC,CASSTEGSRTYEQYF
TRBV20-1,many,TRBD2,TRBJ2-7,TGCAGTGCTAGCCGACTAGCGGGAAGCTCCTACGAGCAGTACTTC,CSASRLAGSSYEQYF
TRBV12-3/TRBV12-4,many,NA,TRBJ2-1,TGTGCCAGCAGTACGTGGACCCAAAGCGATGAGCAGTTCTTC,CASSTWTQSDEQFF
TRBV6-5,many,TRBD1,TRBJ2-7,TGTGCCAGCAGTTTCCCGGGACAGGGAACCGAGCAGTACTTC,CASSFPGQGTEQYF
TRBV5-5,few,NA,TRBJ2-7,TGTGCCAGCAGCTTGGAATGGTTCCGGACCTCCTACGAGCAGTACTTC,CASSLEWFRTSYEQYF
TRBV3-1,many,NA,TRBJ2-2,TGTGCCAGCAGCCCCCTCCCCGGGGAGCTGTTTTTT,CASSPLPGELFF
TRBV30,few,TRBD1,TRBJ2-3,TGTGCCTGGAGTCAGCTGGACAGGGCAGATACGCAGTATTTT,CAWSQLDRADTQYF
TRBV23-1,few,NA,TRBJ2-7,TGCGCCAGCACCCGACAGGCAAGCTCCTACGAGCAGTACTTC,CASTRQASSYEQYF
TRBV10-3,many,TRBD1,TRBJ1-5,TGTGCCATCAGTCAGGGGGCTGGGCAGCCCCAGCATTTT,CAISQGAGQPQHF
TRBV20-1,NA,NA,TRBJ2-7,TGCTGTGCTAGAGCTCGACCTGGACAGACAACCACCTACGAGCAGTACTTC,CCARARPGQTTTYEQYF